The clone carrying this T cell receptor (beta chain) showed up just a few times. Its antigen remains unidentified. This sample is part of a study of T-cell memory formation after mild COVID-19. UMIs and sample barcodes were carried by the TCR alpha and TCR beta cDNA libraries that 5'RACE produced using constant-segment primers. MiXCR was run by TCRdb on the 5' RACE reads, yielding one entry per CDR3 protein. The sample lists around 300,000 distinct CDR3 sequences, roughly 13% seen once, with 20% to 25% in the top ten. Overall study findings and caveats: CD8+ contracting clones occupied EMRA, while CD4+ ones occupied mainly CM and EM.

The CDR3 is 13 residues long. Germline CDR1 reads MNHEY; CDR2 reads SVGAGI. Sequences were obtained from PBMCs or a T cell subset sorted from them (not recorded which). The chain couples TRBV6-5 to TRBJ2-3; 8 nucleotides agree with TRBD1. The receptor was isolated from a man between 18 and 35 years old who had mild COVID-19 (a few samples of this study predate the infection). Cell type and time point are not known. CDR3 region: CRYRDRSTDTQYF. The CDR3, as DNA: TGTAGATACCGGGACAGGAGCACAGATACGCAGTATTTT.